A selection of T cell receptor beta chains follows, all from one sample in a study of T cell responses to AZD1222 COVID-19 vaccine. The protocol was immunoSEQ multiplex PCR, while the TCRdb copy is restricted to in-frame clones and leaves out a portion. The sample yields about 110,000 clones, 85% to 90% seen once. Sequencing used peripheral blood, obtained on day 0 of AZD1222 vaccination. All receptors derive from an adult in good health. Both conserved end residues are part of each CDR3. The order of the fields is V gene, clone size, J gene, D gene, CDR3 protein, CDR3 DNA. D genes are given only for firm matches. A clone size is listed for some rows: how often the clone was seen (once, few, many), or a class if it is expanded.

TRBV19,.,TRBJ1-3,.,CASSISAVMPGNTIYF,TGTGCCAGTAGTATATCAGCAGTTATGCCTGGAAACACCATATATTTT
TRBV28,.,TRBJ2-7,.,CASSLGGARYEQYF,TGTGCCAGCAGTTTGGGGGGGGCTCGCTACGAGCAGTACTTC
TRBV2,once,TRBJ1-6,.,CASSENQGSNSPLHF,TGTGCCAGCAGTGAGAATCAGGGATCTAATTCACCCCTCCACTTT
TRBV6-5,.,TRBJ2-3,.,CASSSSGNTQYF,TGTGCCAGCAGTTCCTCCGGAAATACGCAGTATTTT
TRBV19,.,TRBJ2-3,.,CASSIVRGTRNTDTQYF,TGTGCCAGTAGTATAGTTCGGGGGACTCGGAACACAGATACGCAGTATTTT
TRBV28,.,TRBJ2-3,TRBD2,CASRPGGSTDTQYF,TGTGCCAGCAGACCCGGGGGGAGCACAGATACGCAGTATTTT
TRBV6-5,once,TRBJ1-2,.,CASSTGTAIYGYTF,TGTGCCAGCAGTACCGGGACGGCCATCTATGGCTACACCTTC
TRBV5-6,.,TRBJ2-1,.,CASSLIGFGGSDEQFF,TGTGCCAGCAGCTTGATCGGGTTTGGTGGGAGCGATGAGCAGTTCTTC
TRBV24-1,.,TRBJ2-1,.,CATSTQLGNEQFF,TGTGCCACCAGTACTCAGCTGGGCAATGAGCAGTTCTTC
TRBV9,few,TRBJ2-3,.,CASSFADTQYF,TGTGCCAGCAGCTTTGCGGATACGCAGTATTTT
TRBV12-5,.,TRBJ2-1,.,CASGLVVLNEQFF,TGTGCTAGTGGTTTGGTCGTCCTCAATGAGCAGTTCTTC
TRBV19,.,TRBJ1-1,.,CASKTAQNTEAFF,TGTGCCAGTAAGACAGCACAAAACACTGAAGCTTTCTTT
TRBV3-1/TRBV3-2,.,TRBJ2-7,.,CASSETFSAYAYEQYF,TGTGCCAGCAGCGAGACCTTTAGCGCCTACGCCTACGAGCAGTACTTC
TRBV20-1,.,TRBJ1-5,TRBD1,CSAIEQGNQPQHF,TGCAGTGCTATTGAACAGGGGAATCAGCCCCAGCATTTT
TRBV10-3,once,TRBJ1-2,.,CAISVFLGDAGYTF,TGTGCCATCAGTGTTTTTTTAGGGGACGCTGGCTACACCTTC
TRBV7-9,few,TRBJ1-6,.,CASSFLGGNSPLHF,TGTGCCAGCAGCTTCCTAGGAGGTAATTCACCCCTCCACTTT
TRBV29-1,.,TRBJ2-1,.,CSVWNRGMGSYNEQFF,TGCAGCGTTTGGAACCGGGGAATGGGCTCCTACAATGAGCAGTTCTTC
TRBV5-1,.,TRBJ1-6,.,CASSLAGRDNSPLHF,TGCGCCAGCAGCTTGGCGGGACGGGACAATTCACCCCTCCACTTT
TRBV30,.,TRBJ1-4,TRBD1,CAWGDSSANEKLFF,TGTGCCTGGGGGGACAGTTCGGCTAATGAAAAACTGTTTTTT
TRBV9,.,TRBJ2-3,TRBD2,CASSVGLAGFTDTQYF,TGTGCCAGCAGCGTAGGACTAGCGGGCTTCACAGATACGCAGTATTTT
TRBV28,.,TRBJ1-2,.,CASSLQDNLYGYTF,TGTGCCAGCAGCCTCCAGGACAACCTCTATGGCTACACCTTC
TRBV7-8,.,TRBJ2-3,.,CASSITTDTQYF,TGTGCCAGCAGCATTACCACAGATACGCAGTATTTT
TRBV6-4,.,TRBJ1-4,TRBD1,CASSDPATGRQLFF,TGTGCCAGCAGTGACCCGGCGACAGGGCGACAACTGTTTTTT
TRBV2,.,TRBJ1-2,.,CASSESGYTF,TGTGCCAGCAGTGAAAGCGGCTACACCTTC
TRBV5-4,once,TRBJ2-1,.,CASSPGTSSYNEQFF,TGTGCCAGCAGCCCGGGGACCAGCTCCTACAATGAGCAGTTCTTC
TRBV28,.,TRBJ2-5,.,CASSFGLRETQYF,TGTGCCAGCAGTTTTGGTTTGCGTGAGACCCAGTACTTC
TRBV6-7,.,TRBJ1-1,.,CASSLQTAGGRPSMNTEAFF,TGTGCCAGCAGCCTTCAGACGGCCGGGGGGCGGCCTTCCATGAACACTGAAGCTTTCTTT
TRBV11-2,.,TRBJ2-1,.,CASRDKQGSEEQFF,TGTGCCAGCAGGGATAAACAGGGTTCGGAGGAGCAGTTCTTC
TRBV4-2,.,TRBJ2-7,.,CASSQVLGDEQYF,TGTGCCAGCAGCCAAGTTCTGGGGGACGAGCAGTACTTC
TRBV11-2,.,TRBJ1-5,TRBD1,CASSLTGGSNQPQHF,TGTGCCAGCAGCTTAACAGGGGGGAGCAATCAGCCCCAGCATTTT
TRBV19,few,TRBJ1-2,.,CASSPTDISGYTF,TGTGCCAGTAGCCCCACTGACATAAGTGGCTACACCTTC
TRBV4-2,few,TRBJ2-7,.,CASSQEVSDLGGEQYF,TGTGCCAGCAGCCAAGAGGTATCGGACCTAGGGGGGGAGCAGTACTTC
TRBV4-1,.,TRBJ1-5,TRBD1,CASSSRQGADQPQHF,TGCGCCAGCAGCTCAAGGCAGGGGGCCGATCAGCCCCAGCATTTT
TRBV11-2,.,TRBJ2-2,.,CASSLSPPGELFF,TGTGCCAGCAGCTTATCTCCCCCCGGGGAGCTGTTTTTT
TRBV6-1,.,TRBJ2-7,.,CASSEPGLRSSYEQYF,TGTGCCAGCAGTGAACCTGGATTAAGGTCATCCTACGAGCAGTACTTC
TRBV4-1,.,TRBJ2-3,.,CASSAQWAAAASTDTQYF,TGCGCCAGCAGCGCCCAATGGGCAGCGGCCGCTAGCACAGATACGCAGTATTTT
TRBV18,.,TRBJ1-1,.,CASSPLGGFTEAFF,TGTGCCAGCTCACCACTGGGGGGTTTCACTGAAGCTTTCTTT
TRBV13,.,TRBJ2-3,.,CASSPPPYLDTDTQYF,TGTGCCAGCAGCCCTCCGCCCTACCTAGACACAGATACGCAGTATTTT
TRBV18,.,TRBJ1-3,.,CASSRGVAGNTIYF,TGTGCCAGCTCGAGGGGCGTAGCTGGAAACACCATATATTTT
TRBV4-2,.,TRBJ2-7,.,CASSQVESSYEQYF,TGTGCCAGCAGCCAAGTAGAGTCCTCCTACGAGCAGTACTTC
TRBV19,.,TRBJ1-5,TRBD1,CASSWTGVNNQPQHF,TGTGCCAGTAGCTGGACAGGGGTTAACAATCAGCCCCAGCATTTT
TRBV29-1,once,TRBJ2-1,.,CSVGSGEFGEQFF,TGCAGCGTTGGGTCGGGGGAATTCGGCGAGCAGTTCTTC
TRBV27,.,TRBJ1-5,TRBD1,CASSTTTGPNQPQHF,TGTGCCAGCAGTACAACGACAGGGCCCAATCAGCCCCAGCATTTT